This TCR beta chain was recorded in a study of technical replicates of blood from a few donors. CDR3 size: 15 residues. V dropped 6 bases and J dropped 3 bases, with 18 bases sitting between them. CDR1 and CDR2 (germline): MNHEY, SVGAGI. Clones were read by immunoSEQ multiplex PCR, and TCRdb kept only the in-frame ones, dropping some. Altogether 91,000 or so clones are present, 95% being singletons, with the ten largest covering roughly 0.2%. The V gene is TRBV6-5, the J gene TRBJ2-7, with D possibly TRBD2 on 6 matching bases. The material sequenced was T cells isolated from PBMCs. The receptor was derived from a human donor in good health. CDR3 loop: CASRKPGLQDYEQYF. The CDR3 DNA reads TGTGCCAGCAGAAAACCGGGACTTCAAGACTACGAGCAGTACTTC.